This entry lists 27 T cell receptor beta chains sequenced from one sample in a study of CD8 T cells in ankylosing spondylitis. TCRdb fed the 5' RACE reads into MiXCR, producing one record per CDR3 protein. The sample consists of 250,000 to 300,000 distinct CDR3 sequences, 15% to 25% of them appearing once. The material sequenced was blood, either unsorted or a sorted T cell fraction (not recorded which). The source of these receptors is a male donor with ankylosing spondylitis or in good health (not recorded which).

The chain couples TRBV15 to TRBJ2-1; TRBD2 matches at 9 bases. The CDR3 spans 21 residues. Germline V gives CDR1 LNHNV, CDR2 YYDKDF (reference sequence). V lost 3 bases, J lost 2 bases, and 20 bases stayed unmatched. The CDR3 nucleotides read TGTGCCACCAGCAGTCTGGGCCCAGTAACTGGGGCTAGCGGGACCTACAATGAGCAGTTCTTC. It translates to CATSSLGPVTGASGTYNEQFF.

The chain carries TRBV20-1 and TRBJ2-7; 7 nucleotides line up with TRBD2. Germline V gene sequence: CDR1 DFQATT, CDR2 SNEGSKA (reference sequence). The trim removed 3 bases at V and 6 bases at J, leaving 5 bases unmatched. The CDR3 has 12 residues. CDR3 amino acids: CSASQGGVEQYV. CDR3 coding DNA: TGCAGTGCTAGTCAGGGAGGGGTCGAGCAGTACGTC.

In this sample, this clonotype turned up a few times. J is TRBJ2-3 and V is TRBV20-1; 11 bases are shared with TRBD2. Germline V CDR1 and CDR2: DFQATT, SNEGSKA (reference sequence). Trimming took 2 bases from V and 3 from J; bases not matched to a gene: 4. The CDR3 is made up of 15 amino acids. Here the CDR3 reads CSARTLAGGTDTQYF. In DNA, the CDR3 is TGCAGTGCTAGAACTCTAGCGGGAGGAACAGATACGCAGTATTTT.

This clonotype was seen only a few times. The gene calls are TRBV5-1 and TRBJ2-3; D remains unclear. Germline CDR1 SGHRS, CDR2 YFSETQ. This CDR3 spans 13 amino acids. Trimming removed 0 bases from V and 5 bases from J, with 7 bases in between. The CDR3 sequence is CASSLEGVDTQYF. The CDR3 DNA reads as TGCGCCAGCAGCTTGGAGGGTGTAGATACGCAGTATTTT.

V and J are TRBV6-2 or TRBV6-3 and TRBJ1-1, with a possible D match to TRBD1 (5 bases). The CDR3 extends over 13 amino acids. V gave up 4 bases and J gave up 8 bases, with 14 bases separating them. CDR1 MNHEY and CDR2 SVGEGT come from the germline V gene. CDR3 coding DNA: TGTGCCAGCAGTTCCTTTGGCAGGGAGGAAGCTTTCTTT. Residues: CASSSFGREEAFF.

The V gene is TRBV9, the J gene TRBJ1-5; tentatively, D is TRBD1 (5 bases). V lost 0 bases and J lost 9, with 7 bases in between. The CDR3 runs 12 residues. Germline V gene sequence: CDR1 SGDLS, CDR2 YYNGEE. In DNA, the CDR3 is TGTGCCAGCAGCGTAGGCGGGGGGCCCCAGCATTTT. Translated, it gives CASSVGGGPQHF. Combining the CDR3 with reference TRBV9 and TRBJ1-5 gives the whole variable domain DSGVTQTPKHLITATGQRVTLRCSPRSGDLSVYWYQQSLDQGLQFLIQYYNGEERAKGNILERFSAQQFPDLHSELNLSSLELGDSALYFCASSVGGGPQHFGDGTRLSIL.

This clonotype has only a few counts. The chain combines TRBV20-1 with TRBJ2-5; 10 bases are a match to TRBD2. Germline V gene sequence: CDR1 DFQATT, CDR2 SNEGSKA (reference sequence). V was pared by 3 bases and J by 4 bases, with 5 bases of the junction left unmatched. CDR3 length: 14 amino acids. CDR3 sequence reads: CSARGLASLETQYF. DNA for the CDR3: TGCAGTGCTAGGGGACTAGCGAGTCTAGAGACCCAGTACTTC.

The V and J genes are TRBV11-2 and TRBJ2-3, with TRBD2 as a possible D gene (5 bases). CDR1 and CDR2 (germline): SGHAT, FQNNGV. The CDR3 totals 15 residues. V was clipped by 6 bases and J by 4 bases, with 17 bases between them. Here the CDR3 reads CASRSPGRASDTQYF. The DNA of the CDR3 is TGTGCCAGCAGGTCCCCGGGAAGAGCCTCAGATACGCAGTATTTT.

This chain uses TRBV9 with TRBJ2-2; D remains unclear. The CDR3 is made up of 16 amino acids. CDR1 is SGDLS, CDR2 YYNGEE, per germline. The V and J ends lost 2 bases and 0 bases respectively, with 11 bases between them. This CDR3 is CASSVSAPANTGELFF. The CDR3 DNA sequence: TGTGCCAGCAGCGTTTCCGCTCCGGCGAACACCGGGGAGCTGTTTTTT.

This clonotype occurred a few times. The chain carries TRBV28 and TRBJ2-5, with D hard to call. The V gene's germline CDR1 is MDHEN and CDR2 SYDVKM. CDR3 length equals 13 residues. Trimming removed 5 bases at V and 4 bases at J, with 11 bases between. This CDR3 reads CASSNFGRETQYF. DNA of the CDR3: TGTGCCAGCAGTAACTTCGGGCGAGAGACCCAGTACTTC.

The V gene is TRBV14, the J gene TRBJ2-5; D gene ambiguous. CDR1 is SGHDN and CDR2 is FVKESK in the germline V gene. Between the trimmed V and J ends, which lost 1 base and 4 bases, there was a span of 7 bases. The CDR3 contains 13 residues. The CDR3 coding sequence is TGTGCCAGCAGCCAAGGGCACGGAGAGACCCAGTACTTC. It yields the protein CASSQGHGETQYF.

The chain links TRBV5-1 to TRBJ2-3; 8 nucleotides agree with TRBD2. The CDR3 totals 18 residues. Germline CDR1 reads SGHRS; CDR2 reads YFSETQ. The V segment lost 1 base and the J segment 0 bases; nucleotides outside the gene matches: 10. CDR3 protein: CASSLLGLDSSSTDTQYF. The CDR3 DNA reads as TGCGCCAGCAGCTTGCTGGGACTAGACAGTTCCAGCACAGATACGCAGTATTTT.

A few counts support this clonotype. This CDR3 reads CASSYRDSNYEQYV. The CDR3 DNA follows: TGTGCCAGCAGTTACCGGGACAGTAACTACGAGCAGTACGTC. The rearrangement joins TRBV6-2 or TRBV6-3 to TRBJ2-7; TRBD1 matches 7 bases. The germline CDR1 and CDR2 sequences are MNHEY and SVGEGT. This CDR3 contains 14 residues. V was clipped by 2 bases and J by 3 bases; unmatched bases: 4.

About this clonotype itself: The junction departs from germline at one end; a sequencing error may be responsible. The genes are TRBV14 and TRBJ1-4; maybe TRBD1 (6 bases). CDR1 SGHDN and CDR2 FVKESK come from the germline V gene. The CDR3 runs 13 residues. The CDR3 loop is CASSQEGQTELLF. The CDR3 DNA reads TGTGCCAGCAGCCAGGAAGGACAGACTGAACTGCTTTTT.

This clonotype was detected only a few times. The chain links TRBV20-1 to TRBJ1-4; D call uncertain. Deletions cut 0 bases from V and 3 bases from J, with 11 bases between. This CDR3 is 15 amino acids long. Per germline, CDR1 DFQATT and CDR2 SNEGSKA (reference sequence). This CDR3 is CSARDRRHSNEKLFF. CDR3 in DNA: TGCAGTGCTAGAGATCGTAGACATTCTAATGAAAAACTGTTTTTT.

This clonotype was seen at least ten times. The chain has TRBV20-1 and TRBJ1-5, with D possibly matching TRBD1 (5 bases). CDR3 length: 16 residues. CDR1 is DFQATT and CDR2 is SNEGSKA in the germline V gene (reference sequence). Deletions cut 4 bases from V and 2 bases from J, with 18 bases between. The CDR3 reads CSATLGGTGGNQPQHF. The CDR3 nucleotides read TGCAGTGCTACCCTGGGGGGGACGGGGGGCAATCAGCCCCAGCATTTT.

The gene calls are TRBV9 and TRBJ2-5, with D possibly being TRBD2 (5 bases). V dropped 0 bases and J dropped 2 bases, with 14 bases sitting between them. CDR1 SGDLS and CDR2 YYNGEE come from the germline V gene. This CDR3 is 16 amino acids long. CDR3 residues: CASSVESGTVQETQYF. Here the CDR3 DNA reads TGTGCCAGCAGCGTAGAAAGCGGAACGGTTCAAGAGACCCAGTACTTC. The whole variable domain, filled in from reference TRBV9 and TRBJ2-5, reads DSGVTQTPKHLITATGQRVTLRCSPRSGDLSVYWYQQSLDQGLQFLIQYYNGEERAKGNILERFSAQQFPDLHSELNLSSLELGDSALYFCASSVESGTVQETQYFGPGTRLLVL.

To note about this clonotype: This may stem from a read error, because a much larger clone lies one nucleotide away. This sequence joins TRBV29-1 and TRBJ2-3; D remains ambiguous. Germline loops: CDR1 SQVTM, CDR2 ANQGSEA. The CDR3 extends over 13 amino acids. CDR3 nucleotides: TGCAACGTTGACCACGTGGGAACAGATACGCAGTATTTT. Translation gives CNVDHVGTDTQYF.

The genes are TRBV6-1 and TRBJ1-1; 7 bases align to TRBD1. CDR1 and CDR2 (germline): MNHNS, SASEGT. The trim removed 4 bases at V and 5 bases at J, leaving 7 bases unmatched. The CDR3 consists of 14 residues. The CDR3 loop is CASSGPQGLTEAFF. The CDR3 region has the DNA TGTGCCAGCAGTGGACCACAGGGGCTGACTGAAGCTTTCTTT.

Worth noting for this clonotype: Just one base apart from a much larger clone, this may be a read error. The gene calls are TRBV12-3 or TRBV12-4 and TRBJ1-5; TRBD1 matches at 9 bases. After removal of 5 bases from V and 6 bases from J, the junction contained 2 bases not matched to a gene. CDR3 size: 13 residues. The CDR3 nucleotides are TGTGCCAGCAGTGGACAGGGGATTCAGCCCCAGCATTTT. It codes for CASSGQGIQPQHF.

This clonotype was recorded a few times. V usage is TRBV6-1 and J usage is TRBJ2-2; 10 bases map to TRBD2. CDR3 length: 15 amino acids. Germline loops: CDR1 MNHNS, CDR2 SASEGT. The J segment lost 4 bases and the V segment lost 6 bases, leaving 5 bases of the junction unmatched. CDR3 DNA: TGTGCCAGCAGAATACTAGCGGGAAGCACCGGGGAGCTGTTTTTT. Its translation is CASRILAGSTGELFF.

In regard to this clonotype: One end of the junction varies from germline; a read error may be responsible. V gene TRBV18 combines with J gene TRBJ2-5; 10 nucleotides agree with TRBD2. Germline CDR1 KGHSH, CDR2 LQKENI. The CDR3 consists of 15 residues. The CDR3 region has the DNA TGTGCCAGCTCACCTTCCCTAGCGGGAGAAGAGAACCAGTACTTC. Translated, it gives CASSPSLAGEENQYF.

For this clonotype: One end of the junction fails to match germline, which may point to a read error. J is TRBJ2-3 and V is TRBV5-1; tentative D call: TRBD1 (6 bases). This CDR3 has 16 residues. Germline V gives CDR1 SGHRS, CDR2 YFSETQ. The CDR3 sequence is CAISLTGNPSTDTQYF. CDR3 coding DNA: TGCGCCATCAGCCTAACAGGGAATCCTAGCACAGATACGCAGTATTTT.

This clonotype was detected only a few times. The chain joins TRBV7-2 to TRBJ2-5, with 11 bases that match TRBD1. Unmatched junction bases numbered 4, after V lost 5 bases and J lost 5 bases. The CDR3 contains 14 residues. Germline assignment: CDR1 SGHTA and CDR2 FQGNSA. The chain's CDR3 is CASSRTGGGETQYF. In nucleotides, the CDR3 is TGTGCCAGCAGCAGGACAGGGGGCGGGGAGACCCAGTACTTC.

In this sample, this clonotype turned up a few times. The V gene is TRBV15, the J gene TRBJ1-2; TRBD1 matches 8 bases. V trimming: 0 bases; J trimming: 4 bases; junction bases outside the gene matches: 1. The CDR3 extends over 14 amino acids. Germline CDR1 LNHNV, CDR2 YYDKDF (reference sequence). The CDR3 DNA reads as TGTGCCACCAGCAGAGATGGGACAGGCTATGGCTACACCTTC. This translates into CATSRDGTGYGYTF.

The genes are TRBV7-3 and TRBJ1-5; no clear D gene. The CDR3 has 15 amino acids. Trimming took 1 base from V and 1 from J, leaving 8 bases between them. Per the germline V gene, CDR1 is SGHTA and CDR2 is FQGTGA. The CDR3 DNA sequence: TGTGCCAGCAGCTTAATGGGCGGCAGCAATCAGCCCCAGCATTTT. This encodes CASSLMGGSNQPQHF.

This clonotype was observed many times. This chain joins TRBV20-1 and TRBJ2-5; the match to TRBD2 covers 11 bases. CDR1 is DFQATT, CDR2 SNEGSKA, per germline (reference sequence). The CDR3 extends over 16 amino acids. Trimming took 0 bases from V and 2 from J; bases not matched to a gene: 5. CDR3 sequence: CSARDLGLADQETQYF. The CDR3 coding sequence is TGCAGTGCTAGAGATCTGGGACTAGCGGATCAAGAGACCCAGTACTTC.